Listed below are T cell receptor beta chains from one sample, sequenced in a study of OX40 agonist ivuxolimab in advanced cancers. Assay used: immunoSEQ multiplex PCR; TCRdb lists only in-frame clones, some missing. Of approximately 90,000 clones listed, about 90% were seen once; the top ten hold about 1.7%. The sample here was CD4+ or CD8+ T cells sorted from blood, taken in a trial of the OX40 agonist ivuxolimab. These receptors were taken from an adult with an advanced solid tumor such as melanoma, head and neck, liver or kidney cancer. Both conserved end residues are part of each CDR3. The D gene is left open where the match is weak. The listing skips clone size in some rows; elsewhere it reads once, few, many or a size class.

v_call,j_call,clone_size,d_call,cdr3_aa,cdr3_nt
TRBV19,TRBJ1-5,.,.,CASEQDKISNQPQHF,TGTGCCAGTGAGCAGGACAAGATTAGCAATCAGCCCCAGCATTTT
TRBV28,TRBJ1-2,.,.,CASSFGQIYGYTF,TGTGCCAGCAGTTTCGGACAGATCTATGGCTACACCTTC
TRBV6-1,TRBJ1-5,.,.,CATHHRDYNQPQHF,TGTGCCACCCACCACAGGGACTACAATCAGCCCCAGCATTTT
TRBV28,TRBJ1-5,.,TRBD1,CASSWNRGLQPQHF,TGTGCCAGCAGTTGGAACAGGGGGCTTCAGCCCCAGCATTTT
TRBV6-1,TRBJ2-7,.,TRBD2,CASSATSGWDEQYF,TGTGCCAGCAGCGCGACTAGCGGGTGGGACGAGCAGTACTTC
TRBV9,TRBJ2-7,.,.,CASSVGQSSYEQYF,TGTGCCAGCAGCGTTGGACAGTCCTCCTACGAGCAGTACTTC
TRBV2,TRBJ2-7,.,.,CAGGRSELEQYF,TGTGCCGGGGGGAGATCCGAACTCGAGCAGTACTTC
TRBV7-2,TRBJ2-1,.,.,CASSLVVRGEQFF,TGTGCCAGCAGCTTAGTGGTCAGGGGTGAGCAGTTCTTC
TRBV30,TRBJ2-7,.,.,CACLRDGSYEQYF,TGTGCCTGCCTGAGGGACGGCTCCTACGAGCAGTACTTC
TRBV2,TRBJ2-3,.,TRBD2,CASSERASGLADTQYF,TGTGCCAGCAGTGAAAGGGCTAGCGGATTAGCAGATACGCAGTATTTT
TRBV9,TRBJ1-3,once,.,CASSVEGSGNTIYF,TGTGCCAGCAGCGTAGAGGGGTCTGGAAACACCATATATTTT
TRBV19,TRBJ2-5,.,.,CATALAPQQETQYF,TGTGCCACCGCTCTAGCGCCCCAACAAGAGACCCAGTACTTC
TRBV7-9,TRBJ2-1,.,TRBD2,CASSRPGTSGNNEQFF,TGTGCCAGCAGCAGACCCGGGACTAGCGGGAACAATGAGCAGTTCTTC
TRBV15,TRBJ2-1,.,.,CATSTLAHRQGGNEQFF,TGTGCCACCAGCACTTTGGCTCATCGACAGGGAGGGAATGAGCAGTTCTTC
TRBV13,TRBJ2-1,.,.,CATSSRRDYNEQFF,TGTGCCACCTCCTCACGCAGGGACTACAATGAGCAGTTCTTC
TRBV2,TRBJ1-2,.,.,CASRDNDYGYTF,TGTGCCAGCCGGGACAATGACTATGGCTACACCTTC
TRBV7-6,TRBJ1-2,.,.,CASSLGTPDLNYGYTF,TGTGCCAGCAGCCTGGGGACCCCGGATCTTAACTATGGCTACACCTTC
TRBV7-9,TRBJ2-7,.,TRBD1,CASTLWDRDSYEQYF,TGTGCCAGCACCCTGTGGGACAGGGATTCCTACGAGCAGTACTTC
TRBV27,TRBJ2-3,.,.,CASSLKDWADTQYF,TGTGCCAGCAGCCTCAAGGACTGGGCAGATACGCAGTATTTT
TRBV10-3,TRBJ2-1,.,TRBD2,CATAAGGLIDNEQFF,TGTGCCACCGCAGCGGGAGGGTTGATCGACAATGAGCAGTTCTTC